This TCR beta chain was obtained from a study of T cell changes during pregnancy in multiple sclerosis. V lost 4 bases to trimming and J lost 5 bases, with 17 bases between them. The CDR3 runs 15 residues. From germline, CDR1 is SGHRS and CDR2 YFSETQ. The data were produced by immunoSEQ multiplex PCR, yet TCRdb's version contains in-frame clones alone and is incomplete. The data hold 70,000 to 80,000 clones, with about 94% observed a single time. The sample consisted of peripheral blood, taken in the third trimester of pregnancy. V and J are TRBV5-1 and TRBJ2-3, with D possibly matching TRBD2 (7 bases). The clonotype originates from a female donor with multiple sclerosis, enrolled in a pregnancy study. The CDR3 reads CASSPGRGARDTQYF. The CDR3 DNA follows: TGCGCCAGCAGCCCGGGGAGGGGGGCGCGAGATACGCAGTATTTT.